Shown below are 22 T cell receptor beta chains from a single sample sequenced in a study of blood T cells in healthy people across ages. Next came a second PCR, run for about 6 to 11 cycles, which used a sample-barcoded 5' primer along with a J-beta primer mix. TCRdb redid the calling of the 5' RACE reads with MiXCR, one entry per CDR3 protein. The table lists over 1,500,000 distinct CDR3 sequences, 49% of them singletons. The material sequenced was blood. All receptors derive from a middle-aged woman in good health.

The chain combines TRBV6-2 or TRBV6-3 with TRBJ1-2; TRBD1 agrees at 7 bases. V lost 6 bases to trimming and J lost 3 bases; unmatched junction nucleotides: 13. The CDR3 totals 16 residues. CDR1 and CDR2 (germline): MNHEY, SVGEGT. Here the CDR3 DNA reads TGTGCCAGCAGACAAGTCCCGGGACAGAGCTACTATGGCTACACCTTC. The encoded protein is CASRQVPGQSYYGYTF.

This clonotype was detected a few times. This chain connects TRBV6-2 or TRBV6-3 to TRBJ2-4; D gene uncertain. V lost 3 bases and J 8 bases, leaving 11 bases between the germline ends. Per germline, CDR1 MNHEY and CDR2 SVGEGT. This CDR3 region has 13 residues. CDR3 in amino acids: CASSYSQFHIQYF. The CDR3 nucleotides read TGTGCCAGCAGTTATTCACAGTTCCACATTCAGTACTTC.

Note on this clonotype: Germline is not matched at one junction end, which may reflect a read error. The chain employs TRBV20-1 and TRBJ1-1; 7 bases match TRBD1. CDR1 and CDR2 from the germline V gene are DFQATT and SNEGSKA (reference sequence). The CDR3 is 11 residues long. The CDR3 spells CGASGGTEAFF. The CDR3 DNA follows: TGCGGTGCTTCAGGGGGCACTGAAGCTTTCTTT.

This clonotype occurred once. Compared with germline, one end of the junction differs, possibly owing to a read error. The CDR3 DNA reads TGTGCCAGCAGCCACAATTCGGATTCACTCCTCCACTTT. Translated: CASSHNSDSLLHF. The chain has TRBV11-2 and TRBJ1-6; D unclear. Germline V CDR1 and CDR2: SGHAT, FQNNGV. The CDR3 consists of 13 residues.

J is TRBJ2-1 and V is TRBV28, with a weak D call TRBD1 (5 bases). Trimming stripped 6 bases from V and 6 bases from J, with 21 bases between. Germline V gene lookup returns CDR1 MDHEN and CDR2 SYDVKM. CDR3 length: 16 amino acids. The CDR3 loop reads CASSPQGDWTVNEQFF. As DNA, the CDR3 is TGTGCCAGCAGCCCTCAGGGCGATTGGACGGTCAATGAGCAGTTCTTC.

This clonotype was seen a few times. CDR3 bases: TGCAGTGCTAGGCCAGTGGAACTCCACGAGCAGTACTTC. Its translation: CSARPVELHEQYF. The chain has TRBV20-1 and TRBJ2-7; D gene ambiguous. CDR1 is DFQATT, CDR2 SNEGSKA, per germline (reference sequence). CDR3 length: 13 residues. Between the trimmed V and J ends, which lost 3 bases and 5 bases, there was a span of 14 bases.

The V call is TRBV7-2, the J call TRBJ1-2; D is possibly TRBD1 (6 bases). The V and J ends lost 2 bases and 4 bases respectively, with 20 bases between them. The CDR3 totals 17 residues. Germline V lookup: CDR1 SGHTA, CDR2 FQGNSA. The CDR3 spells CASSLYPGQIRIYGYTF. CDR3 sequence (DNA): TGTGCCAGCAGCTTATATCCCGGACAGATAAGAATCTATGGCTACACCTTC.

V gene TRBV20-1 combines with J gene TRBJ2-1, with 7 bases matching TRBD2. The V gene end was trimmed by 0 bases and the J gene end by 5 bases; junction bases not matched to a gene: 10. The CDR3 contains 16 residues. Germline CDR1 is DFQATT and CDR2 is SNEGSKA (reference sequence). The CDR3 nucleotides read TGCAGTGCTAGAGATCTAAGCAGCGGGGACCACAATGAGCAGTTCTTC. Its translation is CSARDLSSGDHNEQFF.

The chain is built from TRBV10-3 and TRBJ2-7; D gene unclear. The germline V gene has CDR1 ENHRY and CDR2 SYGVKD. This CDR3 spans 13 amino acids. The V end was cut by 1 base, the J end by 7 bases, with 11 bases between. CDR3 loop: CAISELGYNEQYF. DNA for the CDR3: TGTGCCATCAGTGAGTTGGGCTACAATGAGCAGTACTTC.

This clonotype was seen more than once but under ten times. This rearrangement joins TRBV20-1 to TRBJ2-4; 7 nucleotides match TRBD1. This CDR3 spans 16 amino acids. The V gene end was trimmed by 1 base and the J gene end by 1 base; junction bases not matched to a gene: 7. CDR1 and CDR2 (germline): DFQATT, SNEGSKA (reference sequence). The CDR3 region has the DNA TGCAGTGCTAGAGCTCGAGACAGGGCGGCCAAAAACATTCAGTACTTC. Translating gives CSARARDRAAKNIQYF.

This chain connects TRBV4-1 to TRBJ2-7, with a weak D call TRBD1 (6 bases). Germline V gives CDR1 MGHRA, CDR2 YSYEKL. Trimming removed 4 bases from V and 0 bases from J, with 19 bases in between. This CDR3 contains 17 residues. The CDR3 sequence: CASSPGTGTPSSYEQYF. CDR3 DNA sequence: TGCGCCAGCAGCCCCGGAACCGGGACACCAAGCTCCTACGAGCAGTACTTC.

J is TRBJ1-5 and V is TRBV12-3 or TRBV12-4; D ambiguous. The CDR3 runs to 13 residues. The V and J ends lost 4 bases and 9 bases respectively, with 13 bases between them. CDR3 nucleotides: TGTGCCAGCAGTTCGATTGGGGATCGGCCCCAGCATTTT. It translates to CASSSIGDRPQHF.

This clonotype turned up a few times. CDR3 in amino acids: CSARRQANTEAFF. The CDR3 DNA follows: TGCAGTGCTAGAAGGCAGGCTAACACTGAAGCTTTCTTT. This chain uses TRBV20-1 with TRBJ1-1; D ambiguous. Germline CDR1 reads DFQATT; CDR2 reads SNEGSKA (reference sequence). CDR3 length: 13 amino acids. Deletions cut 2 bases from V and 2 bases from J, with 9 bases between.

This clonotype was seen more than once but under ten times. The rearrangement uses TRBV7-2 and TRBJ2-3; 10 bases are a match to TRBD2. V lost 4 bases to trimming and J lost 6 bases; unmatched junction nucleotides: 7. There are 15 residues in the CDR3. Looked up from germline, CDR1 is SGHTA and CDR2 is FQGNSA. CDR3 in DNA: TGTGCCAGCAGCTCTGGACGAGCGGGGGGGGATACGCAGTATTTT. It yields the protein CASSSGRAGGDTQYF.

The chain couples TRBV20-1 to TRBJ2-7, with a possible D match to TRBD2 (6 bases). The length of the CDR3 is 16 residues. The germline gives CDR1 DFQATT, CDR2 SNEGSKA (reference sequence). The ends were cut back, 2 bases at V and 0 bases at J, with 17 bases in the middle. CDR3 in DNA: TGCAGTGCTAGAACCCCTTATGGGGGGAGCTCCTACGAGCAGTACTTC. Its translation: CSARTPYGGSSYEQYF.

The chain has TRBV11-2 and TRBJ2-4; D unclear. The J call may be incorrect, as the DNA end agrees better with TRBJ2-7. Germline V gene data show CDR1 as SGHAT and CDR2 as FQNNGV. The CDR3 is 15 amino acids. CDR3 residues: CASSFGIDTTDEQYF. The CDR3 coding sequence is TGTGCCAGCAGCTTCGGCATTGACACAACCGACGAGCAGTACTTC.

This clonotype has just a few counts. The chain has TRBV12-3 or TRBV12-4 and TRBJ1-2; the match to TRBD1 covers 7 bases. The CDR3 totals 14 residues. The V and J ends lost 6 bases and 5 bases, in that order; junction bases with no gene match: 9. In nucleotides, the CDR3 is TGTGCCAGCAGGTTGGGAGGGGGCGGGTATGGCTACACCTTC. Protein: CASRLGGGGYGYTF.

The rearrangement joins TRBV4-1 to TRBJ2-3; D perhaps matches TRBD2 (6 bases). CDR1 is MGHRA and CDR2 is YSYEKL in the germline V gene. The CDR3 spans 19 residues. V lost 4 bases, J lost 2 bases, and 25 bases lay in between. The CDR3 reads CASSPVPGARDLITDTQYF. The CDR3 DNA reads as TGCGCCAGCAGCCCGGTCCCCGGTGCGCGGGACTTAATCACAGATACGCAGTATTTT.

This clonotype was detected only a few times. The chain links TRBV28 to TRBJ2-7, with D perhaps matching TRBD1 (6 bases). Germline V CDR1 and CDR2: MDHEN, SYDVKM. CDR3 size: 16 residues. The V end was cut by 6 bases, the J end by 4 bases, with 22 bases between. The CDR3 sequence is CASSDSTGRNLYEQYF. The CDR3 DNA reads TGTGCCAGCAGCGATTCGACAGGACGAAACCTTTACGAGCAGTACTTC.

This rearrangement joins TRBV2 to TRBJ2-3, with 7 bases identical to TRBD1. V lost 4 bases and J lost 6; bases outside the gene matches: 7. Germline-derived CDR1 and CDR2 are SNHLY and FYNNEI. This CDR3 comprises 14 residues. The CDR3 DNA sequence: TGTGCCAGCAGTGGACAGGGACGGCGGGATACGCAGTATTTT. Encoded protein: CASSGQGRRDTQYF.

This chain uses TRBV5-8 with TRBJ2-3; D is unresolved. V was trimmed by 3 bases and J by 4 bases, leaving 9 bases between them. The CDR3 is 13 amino acids. Germline CDR1 is SGHTS and CDR2 is YDEGEE. The CDR3 spells CASSSAYSDTQYF. The CDR3 region has the DNA TGTGCCAGCAGCTCCGCCTATTCAGATACGCAGTATTTT.

This chain connects TRBV20-1 to TRBJ2-5, with 13 bases identical to TRBD2. With 3 bases clipped from V and 5 bases from J, the junction kept 9 bases outside the gene matches. Germline CDR1 is DFQATT and CDR2 is SNEGSKA (reference sequence). This CDR3 has 16 residues. DNA for the CDR3: TGCAGTGCTAGCCCACTAGCGGGGGGGCCTTATGAGACCCAGTACTTC. Translated, it gives CSASPLAGGPYETQYF.